Below, one T cell receptor (beta chain) is given with its context. What it recognizes is unknown. The data originate from a study of T-cell memory formation after mild COVID-19. For the study at large: The TCR clusters were mostly specific to one donor. Findings and caveats of the study: Nothing confirmed that second-wave clones peaking on day 37 were specific for SARS-CoV-2.

TCRdb re-derived calls from the 5' RACE reads in MiXCR, one entry per CDR3 protein. The sample contains roughly 450,000 distinct CDR3 sequences, roughly 20% of which appear only once. CDR1 and CDR2 (germline): SQVTM, ANQGSEA. Trimming cost V 5 bases and J 3 bases, with 13 bases left between them. The CDR3 loop spans 13 amino acids. The TCR originated in an adult woman who had mild COVID-19 (a few samples of this study predate the infection). Cell type and time point are not known. Sequencing used PBMCs or a T cell subset sorted from them (not recorded which). J is TRBJ1-1 and V is TRBV29-1, with D perhaps matching TRBD1 (5 bases). DNA of the CDR3: TGCAGCGTTCGGGACCTGACAGACACTGAAGCTTTCTTT. It codes for CSVRDLTDTEAFF.